A selection of T cell receptor beta chains follows, all from one sample in a study of T cell repertoires in cytomegalovirus infection. TCRdb independently ran MiXCR on the reads; one entry per CDR3 protein. The data show 650,000 to 850,000 distinct CDR3 sequences, with around 29% seen just once and roughly 13% held by the top ten. No antigen is known for these receptors. The sequences come from cultured CD8+ T cells from PBMCs, collected from culture after CMV antigen stimulation. Source of these receptors: a human donor in good health (CMV status not recorded). Some clones in this sample may be carry-over from other donors' samples. CDR3s include the opening cysteine and the closing phenylalanine or tryptophan.

v_gene,j_gene,CDR3aa
TRBV27,TRBJ1-1,CASRYRSDEAFF
TRBV7-4,TRBJ2-5,CTSSVKVAYRGQETQYF
TRBV7-9,TRBJ2-1,CASSSQSRDEQFF
TRBV20-1,TRBJ2-3,CSARGLAGGTDTQYF
TRBV6-5,TRBJ1-1,CASSFRTESLNTEAFF
TRBV6-2/TRBV6-3,TRBJ2-6,CASSYSQFSGANVLTF
TRBV27,TRBJ2-1,CASSFGPHSYNEQFF
TRBV5-1,TRBJ2-7,CASSPRVGDEQYF
TRBV7-9,TRBJ1-2,CASLPAGNYGYTF
TRBV20-1,TRBJ1-4,CSAADRAFATNEKLFF
TRBV6-1,TRBJ2-6,CASSEAPGQMFGGANVLTF
TRBV6-1,TRBJ2-6,CASSLTGVLFSGANVLTF
TRBV7-2,TRBJ2-3,CASSPGLAGSTDTQYF
TRBV12-3/TRBV12-4,TRBJ2-5,CASSPTGGDETQYF
TRBV7-2,TRBJ1-1,CASSSRPGGDGAFF
TRBV29-1,TRBJ2-1,CSVTGTSGGRYNEQFF
TRBV27,TRBJ1-1,CASSSSRDKPRNTEAFF
TRBV5-8,TRBJ2-3,CASSLAIVRYF
TRBV7-8,TRBJ2-3,CASSLRGLADTQYF
TRBV7-2,TRBJ1-3,CASSLAHSSGNTIYF
TRBV5-4,TRBJ1-2,CASSPEGTGPLYYGYTF
TRBV2,TRBJ2-7,CASSVDRDYEQYF
TRBV7-9,TRBJ1-2,CASSTLFTNYGYTF
TRBV7-8,TRBJ2-1,CASSLEAGINEQFF
TRBV27,TRBJ2-3,CASSLGGIPDTQYF
TRBV2,TRBJ1-2,CATLDRITNYGYTF
TRBV11-2,TRBJ1-1,CASTFGATNTEAFF
TRBV7-8,TRBJ1-5,CASSLGFAGGNQPQHF
TRBV7-6,TRBJ1-5,CASTPLGNQPQHF